Presented here are 19 T cell receptor beta chains from one specimen sequenced in a study of blood T cell repertoires in COVID-19 (dated by TCRdb to 2019 to 2021). The library was generated by the immunoSEQ multiplex PCR assay. Imported from immuneACCESS, the table was reduced by TCRdb to in-frame sequences with V and J called. These copies leave out some clones; in studies compared against another copy, an unresolved V gene accounts for under half, and the cause of the remainder is not known. The sample table contains 200,000 to 250,000 clones; only one count was recorded for roughly 80% of them. The top ten constitute roughly 7.8% of the sample. Specimen: peripheral blood. All receptors derive from a woman aged 80 or older with COVID-19, enrolled during active disease.

This chain links TRBV5-1 with TRBJ2-1; 14 nucleotides line up with TRBD2. The junction had 9 bases not matched to a gene; V was cut back by 7 bases and J by 6 bases. The germline gives CDR1 SGHRS, CDR2 YFSETQ. This CDR3 is 16 amino acids long. Here the CDR3 reads CASFWTSGGSSNEQFF. CDR3 sequence (DNA): TGCGCCAGCTTCTGGACTAGCGGGGGGTCAAGCAATGAGCAGTTCTTC.

This clone was seen a handful of times. The rearrangement uses TRBV7-3 and TRBJ2-3; tentative D call: TRBD1 (6 bases). Trimming removed 5 bases at V and 2 bases at J, with 14 bases between. The CDR3 length is 15 residues. Looked up from germline, CDR1 is SGHTA and CDR2 is FQGTGA. DNA for the CDR3: TGTGCCAGCAGCCCATTAAACAGGGACACAGATACGCAGTATTTT. Translated, it gives CASSPLNRDTDTQYF.

This clone was seen just once. The chain couples TRBV28 to TRBJ1-6; D unresolved. The germline V and J ends were trimmed by 7 bases and 1 base, with 14 bases remaining between them. The length of the CDR3 is 16 residues. Germline loops: CDR1 MDHEN, CDR2 SYDVKM. For the CDR3, the DNA is TGTGCCAGCACATTAGGAGTGGGTTCCTATAATTCACCCCTCCACTTT. It yields the protein CASTLGVGSYNSPLHF.

The chain employs TRBV11-1 and TRBJ2-2; 8 nucleotides agree with TRBD1. Trimming took 3 bases from V and 5 from J; bases not matched to a gene: 5. CDR1 SGHAT and CDR2 FQDESV come from the germline V gene (reference sequence). The CDR3 is made up of 15 amino acids. DNA for the CDR3: TGTGCCAGCAGCTTGACAGGGGTGGCGACCGGGGAGCTGTTTTTT. Residues: CASSLTGVATGELFF.

This chain joins TRBV9 and TRBJ2-2; D uncertain. Looked up from germline, CDR1 is SGDLS and CDR2 is YYNGEE. Between the trimmed V and J ends, which lost 7 bases and 0 bases, there was a span of 13 bases. The length of the CDR3 is 15 residues. DNA of the CDR3: TGTGCCAGCTCCCCTTTGGCTTCGAACACCGGGGAGCTGTTTTTT. Translating it yields CASSPLASNTGELFF.

The V call is TRBV7-2, the J call TRBJ1-2; 7 bases match TRBD1. The ends lost 5 bases at V and 7 bases at J; junction bases unmatched: 16. Per germline, CDR1 SGHTA and CDR2 FQGNSA. The CDR3 runs to 16 residues. CDR3 loop: CASSPPGQVRGLGYTF. CDR3 nucleotides: TGTGCCAGCAGCCCCCCCGGACAGGTGAGGGGACTTGGCTACACCTTC. Complete variable domain (other parts from reference TRBV7-2 and TRBJ1-2): GAGVSQSPSNKVTEKGKDVELRCDPISGHTALYWYRQSLGQGLEFLIYFQGNSAPDKSGLPSDRFSAERTGGSVSTLTIQRTQQEDSAVYLCASSPPGQVRGLGYTFGSGTRLTVV.

V usage is TRBV28 and J usage is TRBJ2-1; 8 bases align to TRBD1. Losses at the gene ends were 10 bases for V and 3 bases for J; bases not matched to a gene: 11. The CDR3 is 15 amino acids. The germline gives CDR1 MDHEN, CDR2 SYDVKM. The CDR3 here is CATMSWDRNYNEQFF. The CDR3 region has the DNA TGTGCCACCATGTCCTGGGACAGGAACTACAATGAGCAGTTCTTC.

CDR3 loop: CASSGPGTGDTQYF. The CDR3 region has the DNA TGTGCCAGCAGCGGGCCCGGGACAGGAGATACGCAGTATTTT. The chain carries TRBV7-9 and TRBJ2-3; 8 nucleotides agree with TRBD1. Germline V gene sequence: CDR1 SEHNR, CDR2 FQNEAQ (reference sequence). This CDR3 is 14 amino acids long. With 5 bases clipped from V and 5 bases from J, the junction kept 6 bases outside the gene matches.

This clone was seen a single time. The chain combines TRBV10-3 with TRBJ2-1; 9 positions match TRBD1. The CDR3 contains 15 residues. With 4 bases clipped from V and 8 bases from J, the junction kept 9 bases outside the gene matches. The germline CDR1 and CDR2 sequences are ENHRY and SYGVKD. CDR3 protein: CAISGDRGRYYEQFF. In DNA form, the CDR3 reads TGTGCCATCAGTGGAGACAGGGGGAGGTACTATGAGCAGTTCTTC.

The gene calls are TRBV6-2 or TRBV6-3 and TRBJ1-1; TRBD1 matches at 8 bases. Looked up from germline, CDR1 is MNHEY and CDR2 is SVGEGT. The CDR3 contains 13 residues. V trimming: 5 bases; J trimming: 10 bases; junction bases outside the gene matches: 9. The CDR3 sequence: CASSLGQGQGAFF. CDR3 sequence (DNA): TGTGCCAGCAGTCTCGGACAGGGACAAGGAGCTTTCTTT.

This chain connects TRBV7-2 to TRBJ2-1; 9 nucleotides line up with TRBD2. There are 15 residues in the CDR3. V gave up 4 bases and J gave up 3 bases; unmatched junction bases: 4. Germline CDR1 is SGHTA and CDR2 is FQGNSA. CDR3 bases: TGTGCCAGCAGCTCGGGACTAGCCGACTACAATGAGCAGTTCTTC. It is translated as CASSSGLADYNEQFF.

The rearrangement uses TRBV11-2 and TRBJ2-3, with D perhaps matching TRBD2 (6 bases). Per the germline V gene, CDR1 is SGHAT and CDR2 is FQNNGV. The CDR3 runs 12 residues. V was pared by 6 bases and J by 6 bases, with 10 bases between. CDR3: CASRSRGDTQYF. The CDR3, as DNA: TGTGCCAGCAGATCACGGGGGGATACGCAGTATTTT.

The chain is built from TRBV5-5 and TRBJ2-1; D is unclear. Trimming shortened V by 1 base and J by 7 bases, and 12 bases separated the two germline ends. This CDR3 has 14 amino acids. The germline V gene has CDR1 SGHKS and CDR2 YYEKEE (reference sequence). The CDR3 DNA reads as TGTGCCAGCAGCTTGTCGGTCCCCGGTAATGAGCAGTTCTTC. As protein: CASSLSVPGNEQFF.

This clone came up once. This sequence joins TRBV2 and TRBJ1-2; D might be TRBD1 (6 bases). Trimming took off 6 bases at V and 4 bases at J, with 15 bases between the two ends. The CDR3 is 14 amino acids. CDR1 is SNHLY, CDR2 FYNNEI, per germline. The CDR3 spells CASSKYREPYGYTF. The CDR3 nucleotides are TGTGCCAGCAGCAAATACAGGGAACCCTATGGCTACACCTTC. Filled out from reference TRBV2 and TRBJ1-2, the complete variable domain reads EPEVTQTPSHQVTQMGQEVILRCVPISNHLYFYWYRQILGQKVEFLVSFYNNEISEKSEIFDDQFSVERPDGSNFTLKIRSTKLEDSAMYFCASSKYREPYGYTFGSGTRLTVV.

The V and J genes are TRBV4-1 and TRBJ1-1, with 9 nucleotides matching TRBD1. CDR1 and CDR2 (germline): MGHRA, YSYEKL. J was trimmed by 0 bases and V by 6 bases; bases with no gene match: 5. The CDR3 length is 15 residues. DNA for the CDR3: TGCGCCAGCAGGGGACAGGGTCTCATGAACACTGAAGCTTTCTTT. Translation gives CASRGQGLMNTEAFF.

The sample holds one count of this clone. The chain links TRBV18 to TRBJ1-6, with D tentatively TRBD1 (6 bases). Germline CDR1 KGHSH, CDR2 LQKENI. Trimming stripped 1 base from V and 7 bases from J, with 8 bases between. The CDR3 is 14 amino acids. The CDR3 nucleotides are TGTGCCAGCTCACCACTTACAGGGAATTCACCCCTCCACTTT. This encodes CASSPLTGNSPLHF.

This clone was seen only a few times. V is TRBV7-9 and J is TRBJ2-5; 7 nucleotides line up with TRBD1. The germline CDR1 and CDR2 sequences are SEHNR and FQNEAQ (reference sequence). The CDR3 sequence is 13 residues long. V lost 11 bases to trimming and J lost 1 base; unmatched junction nucleotides: 7. CDR3 bases: TGTGCCGGGGCCCCAGGGGGCCAAGAGACCCAGTACTTC. As protein: CAGAPGGQETQYF.

The V call is TRBV5-1, the J call TRBJ2-7; 7 positions agree with TRBD1. The CDR3 loop spans 15 amino acids. CDR1 is SGHRS, CDR2 YFSETQ, per germline. J lost 3 bases, V lost 7 bases, and 13 bases had no gene match. This CDR3 reads CASRRVGGGNYEQYF. The CDR3 DNA is TGCGCCAGCCGCCGGGTAGGGGGCGGAAACTACGAGCAGTACTTC.

The V gene is TRBV5-1, the J gene TRBJ2-7, with 8 bases aligning to TRBD2. The V gene end was trimmed by 5 bases and the J gene end by 3 bases; junction bases not matched to a gene: 10. Germline CDR1 SGHRS, CDR2 YFSETQ. The CDR3 totals 15 residues. The CDR3 protein is CASRPSGSSLYEQYF. Written as DNA, the CDR3 is TGCGCCAGCAGACCTAGCGGGTCCTCACTCTACGAGCAGTACTTC.